The rows below give T cell receptor beta chains drawn from one sample of a study of T cell responses to AZD1222 COVID-19 vaccine. Assay used: immunoSEQ multiplex PCR; TCRdb lists only in-frame clones, some missing. The data show over 150,000 clones, approximately 90% seen once. The sample was peripheral blood, taken on day 0 of AZD1222 vaccination. These receptors all come from an adult in good health. The CDR3 runs from the conserved cysteine through the conserved F or W. Fields, in order: V gene, clone size, J gene, D gene, CDR3 DNA, CDR3 protein. A D gene is named only where the DNA matches it firmly. Clone size is given for some rows only: seen once, a few or many times, or a class if the clone is expanded.

TRBV7-9	-	TRBJ2-3	-	TGTGCCAGCAGCTTAACCCAGTCGGCGGATACGCAGTATTTT	CASSLTQSADTQYF
TRBV6-5	-	TRBJ1-5	TRBD1	TGTGCCAGCAGTAAACAGGGGGCAGCCAATCAGCCCCAGCATTTT	CASSKQGAANQPQHF
TRBV7-9	-	TRBJ1-1	-	TGTGCCAGCAGCGTCGAAGGGGGCACTGAAGCTTTCTTT	CASSVEGGTEAFF
TRBV2	-	TRBJ2-2	-	TGTGCCAGCGAGGGGGGGGACGGGGAGCTGTTTTTT	CASEGGDGELFF
TRBV9	-	TRBJ1-1	TRBD1	TGTGCCAGCAGCGCGGGGACAGGAAACACTGAAGCTTTCTTT	CASSAGTGNTEAFF
TRBV10-3	-	TRBJ2-7	-	TGTGCCCCATCAACAGGTCCAGGGGCCGAATACGAGCAGTACTTC	CAPSTGPGAEYEQYF
TRBV23-1	-	TRBJ2-1	TRBD1	TGCGCCAGCAGTCAGCCCACAATACGCCGGGACAGCGAGTACAATGAGCAGTTCTTC	CASSQPTIRRDSEYNEQFF
TRBV19	-	TRBJ1-4	TRBD1	TGTGCCAGTGAAGACAGGGGCGGAGGAGAAAAACTGTTTTTT	CASEDRGGGEKLFF
TRBV7-6	-	TRBJ2-2	-	TGTGCCAGCAGCTTATACGGGGCGCTAACCGGGGAGCTGTTTTTT	CASSLYGALTGELFF
TRBV4-3	-	TRBJ1-6	-	TGCGCCAGCAGCCAAGACTCTAGGGTGGGGTCACCCCTCCACTTT	CASSQDSRVGSPLHF
TRBV6-2/TRBV6-3	once	TRBJ1-1	-	TGTGCCAGCAGTTATAGGGTGAACACTGAAGCTTTCTTT	CASSYRVNTEAFF
TRBV10-1	-	TRBJ1-3	-	TGCGCCAGCAGGAGGGCGATGCGGGCGGGAAACACCATATATTTT	CASRRAMRAGNTIYF
TRBV6-2/TRBV6-3	-	TRBJ1-2	-	TGTGCCAGCAGTTTTGGGCCTAACTATGGCTACACCTTC	CASSFGPNYGYTF
TRBV14	once	TRBJ2-5	-	TGTGCCAGCAGCCATGTGGGTACGGAGACCCAGTACTTC	CASSHVGTETQYF
TRBV19	-	TRBJ1-2	-	TGTGCCAGTAGTACCACAGGGACAAACCCCTATGGCTACACCTTC	CASSTTGTNPYGYTF
TRBV27	-	TRBJ1-6	TRBD1	TGTGCCAGCAGGGACAGGGCCCCGGGGAATTCACCCCTCCACTTT	CASRDRAPGNSPLHF
TRBV6-2/TRBV6-3	-	TRBJ2-1	-	TGTGCCAGCAGTGGGTCCAATCGCGCGGGTCAATACAATGAGCAGTTCTTC	CASSGSNRAGQYNEQFF
TRBV11-1	once	TRBJ1-6	-	TGTGCCAGCAGCTTGCCCGAGGGCTATAATTCACCCCTCCACTTT	CASSLPEGYNSPLHF
TRBV19	-	TRBJ2-5	TRBD2	TGTGCCAGTAGTATAGTAAGCGGGGGGAACCAAGAGACCCAGTACTTC	CASSIVSGGNQETQYF
TRBV7-2	-	TRBJ2-7	-	TGTGCCAGCAGCTTAGCGTCAGGGGCCTACGAGCAGTACTTC	CASSLASGAYEQYF
TRBV29-1	-	TRBJ2-1	-	TGCAGCGTTGACTTCCGGTCTAGCTCCTACAATGAGCAGTTCTTC	CSVDFRSSSYNEQFF
TRBV20-1	-	TRBJ2-1	TRBD2	TGCAGTGCTAGTCGGGGACTAGCGGGGTTGAAGGATGAGCAGTTCTTC	CSASRGLAGLKDEQFF
TRBV30	-	TRBJ1-4	TRBD1	TGTGCCTGGAACCTCGGGACAGGGAATGAAAAACTGTTTTTT	CAWNLGTGNEKLFF
TRBV10-3	few	TRBJ1-5	-	TGTGCCATCAGCACACACCCTGAAGGCAATCAGCCCCAGCATTTT	CAISTHPEGNQPQHF
TRBV4-1	-	TRBJ1-5	TRBD1	TGCGCCAGCAGCCAGCCGGGACAGCTAAGATCAGGTAATCAGCCCCAGCATTTT	CASSQPGQLRSGNQPQHF
TRBV3-1/TRBV3-2	-	TRBJ2-3	-	TGTGCCAGCAGCCAAGTCCGTTTACACGGAACAGATACGCAGTATTTT	CASSQVRLHGTDTQYF
TRBV18	-	TRBJ2-7	-	TGTGCCAGCTCACCCAGGGGACGGGTCTCGGGCGAGCAGTACTTC	CASSPRGRVSGEQYF
TRBV19	-	TRBJ2-7	TRBD1	TGTGCCAGTATACGGGACAGTTACTACGAGCAGTACTTC	CASIRDSYYEQYF